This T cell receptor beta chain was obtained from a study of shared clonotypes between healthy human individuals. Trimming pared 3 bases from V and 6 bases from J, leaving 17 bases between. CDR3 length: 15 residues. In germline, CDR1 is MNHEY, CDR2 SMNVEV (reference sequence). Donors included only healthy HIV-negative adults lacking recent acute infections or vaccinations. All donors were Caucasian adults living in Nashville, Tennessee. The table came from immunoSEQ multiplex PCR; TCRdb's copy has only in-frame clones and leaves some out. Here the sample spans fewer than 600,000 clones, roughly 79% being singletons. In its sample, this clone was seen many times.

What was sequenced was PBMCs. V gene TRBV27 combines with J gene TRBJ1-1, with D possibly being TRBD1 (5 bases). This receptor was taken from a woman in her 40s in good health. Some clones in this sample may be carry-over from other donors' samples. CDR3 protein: CASSLGLGPRAEAFF. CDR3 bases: TGTGCCAGCAGTTTGGGGCTAGGACCGAGGGCTGAAGCTTTCTTT.